The 5 T cell receptor beta chains reported below all come from one sample, sequenced in a study of patients and donors after allogeneic stem cell transplantation. A single record per CDR3 protein comes from TCRdb applying MiXCR to the RT-PCR reads. The table records about 960,000 distinct CDR3 sequences, 15% to 20% of them present only once. Sequencing was carried out using blood, either unsorted or a sorted T cell fraction (not recorded which). These receptors were taken from a human donor who was either an allogeneic HSCT recipient or a stem cell or donor lymphocyte infusion donor (not recorded which). It is not recorded whose cells these are; they may come from a transplant donor.

Only one count was recorded for this clonotype. The chain couples TRBV6-2 or TRBV6-3 to TRBJ1-5; 7 bases fit TRBD1. This CDR3 is 16 amino acids long. CDR1 and CDR2 from the germline V gene are MNHEY and SVGEGT. V shed 2 bases, J shed 0 bases, and the junction held 4 bases outside the gene matches. CDR3 bases: TGTGCCAGCAGTTACCCCAGGGGGAGTAGCAATCAGCCCCAGCATTTT. Translated, it gives CASSYPRGSSNQPQHF.

This clonotype appeared a few times. The chain employs TRBV13 and TRBJ2-6; no clear D. CDR3 length equals 17 residues. V dropped 1 base and J dropped 0 bases, with 10 bases sitting between them. Germline values: CDR1 PRHDT, CDR2 FYEKMQ (reference sequence). CDR3 nucleotides: TGTGCCAGCAGCTTAGATACGGGCCGCTCTGGGGCCAACGTCCTGACTTTC. Residues: CASSLDTGRSGANVLTF. Based on the CDR3 plus reference TRBV13 and TRBJ2-6, the full variable domain is AAGVIQSPRHLIKEKRETATLKCYPIPRHDTVYWYQQGPGQDPQFLISFYEKMQSDKGSIPDRFSAQQFSDYHSELNMSSLELGDSALYFCASSLDTGRSGANVLTFGAGSRLTVL.

The CDR3 DNA reads TGTGCCAGCTCAGCGTCCGGGACAGCTAGCACAGATACGCAGTATTTT. It yields the protein CASSASGTASTDTQYF. This sequence joins TRBV18 and TRBJ2-3; the match to TRBD1 covers 7 bases. After removal of 5 bases from V and 0 bases from J, the junction contained 8 bases not matched to a gene. Germline V gene data show CDR1 as KGHSH and CDR2 as LQKENI. The CDR3 covers 16 residues.

This clonotype was counted a few times. The chain recombines TRBV4-3 with TRBJ2-1; 8 bases are shared with TRBD2. V was clipped by 0 bases and J by 3 bases; unmatched bases: 4. This CDR3 has 16 amino acids. Germline V CDR1 and CDR2: LGHNA, YSLEER. Here the CDR3 DNA reads TGCGCCAGCAGCCAAGATGGCGGGGGGTTCTACAATGAGCAGTTCTTC. Encoded protein: CASSQDGGGFYNEQFF.

The rearrangement links TRBV5-1 to TRBJ2-7; 9 positions agree with TRBD2. Germline V lookup: CDR1 SGHRS, CDR2 YFSETQ. J gave up 4 bases and V 0 bases, and 8 bases lay outside the gene matches. This CDR3 contains 16 residues. CDR3 sequence reads: CASSLAVSSGMYEQYF. CDR3 coding DNA: TGCGCCAGCAGCTTGGCGGTATCTAGCGGGATGTACGAGCAGTACTTC.